This T cell receptor beta chain was recorded in a study of identical twins (dated by TCRdb to the mid-2010s). About the full investigation: The study deep-sequenced TCR alpha and beta repertoires from monozygotic twins, unrelated adults of various ages and cord blood to test whether fetal clonotypes persist. To rule out contamination, the twin experiments were replicated at different times with different library preparation protocols. Paper-wide results and their limitations: Invariant T cells such as MAIT and iNKT could partly confound zero-insertion analyses, although diverse VJ usage argued against such confounding for most clonotypes. Abundant cord blood beta clonotypes had fewer insertions, young adult naive repertoires showed a similar but weaker trend, and memory repertoires showed no such trend. Compared with coincidental sharing between unrelated individuals, out-of-frame TCR alpha sequences shared between twins showed an excess of sequences with low generation probability. Because the same donors could not be followed over many years, the conclusions relied on cross-sectional statistical analysis. In monozygotic twins, out-of-frame TCR alpha sharing was systematically underestimated by recombination models, although the models agreed with sharing between unrelated individuals. In beta out-of-frame sequences, excess twin sharing was weaker, because having fewer shared sequences lowered the signal-to-noise ratio.

From a lookup of the germline V gene, CDR1 and CDR2 are ENHRY and SYGVKD. Including cysteine and phenylalanine, the CDR3 has 14 amino acids. Here the CDR3 DNA is all that survives: 42 bases in frame from base 1. V is pruned by 7 bases and J by 6 bases, leaving 9 bases of the junction without a gene match. All donors were healthy Caucasians. The twin cohort comprised three pairs of female monozygotic twins, all aged about 18 to 29 years. RNA for TCR libraries was isolated from peripheral blood mononuclear cells. Library creation used 5' RACE. The sequencer listed for this sample is Illumina HiSeq 2000. A universal primer binding site was introduced by template switching, and a unique molecular identifier was present in the final cDNA, enabling accurate counting of TCR cDNA molecules. First-strand cDNA for TCR alpha and beta chains was synthesized from specific primers in the conserved constant-segment region. To control for contamination, every cDNA library carried two barcodes: a SMART-Mk sample barcode plus Illumina barcodes. Two successive PCR steps introduced TruSeq adapter sequences along with Illumina sample barcodes. The TCR alpha and beta cDNA libraries were sequenced on the Illumina HiSeq platform using custom primers. In the paper's pipeline: MiGEC processed the raw reads to extract unique molecular identifiers, while MiXCR was used to determine the CDR3 positions. For each individual, recombination models were inferred using an EM algorithm with the repgenHMM and IGoR tools. Shared clonotypes were analyzed with the tcR package in R, and sharing was normalized by the product of cloneset sizes. Out-of-frame nonproductive sequences were analyzed to study raw recombination free of thymic and clonal selection effects. Clones were called with MiXCR by TCRdb after fastp trimmed the public reads at Q25, and only in-frame beta chains were retained. Every CDR3 protein is listed once, alongside the most common genes and DNA of its rows. The V and J calls and clone size come from TCRdb's table, not from the authors' own analysis. The sample table lists hundreds of thousands of distinct CDR3 sequences, less than 9% of them with a count of one. Roughly 1.5% of the sample comes from the top ten.

This clonotype was detected only a few times. Its antigen is still unknown. Per-nucleotide qualities are absent, and no much larger clonotype sits a single base away. These data were also reused for a study on yellow fever vaccine responses in identical twins. In that second paper, the authors write: According to the authors, the vaccine-induced T cell response in identical twins seemed to be partly convergent and partly specific to each individual. The study precisely tracked vaccine-responding T cell clones in identical twins.

This sequence uses TRBV10-3 and TRBJ1-5, and TRBD1 aligns with 7 junction nucleotides. The sequencing sample was made of PBMCs. The TCR was taken from a woman aged 18-30 years in good health. The DNA sequence reads TGTGCCATCAAGGGAGGGGGCACAGGTCAGCCCCAGCATTTT. Its translation is CAIKGGGTGQPQHF.